Listed below are T cell receptor beta chains from one sample, sequenced in a study of CD8 T cells in ankylosing spondylitis. Using its own MiXCR run on the 5' RACE reads, TCRdb lists one record per CDR3 protein. The table lists over 700,000 distinct CDR3 sequences, around 17% of them singletons, with under 20% in the top ten. Source material: blood, either unsorted or a sorted T cell fraction (not recorded which). The receptors come from a male donor with ankylosing spondylitis. The CDR3 runs from the conserved cysteine through the conserved F or W. D genes are given only for firm matches. Part of the rows lack a size; the others show once, few, many or a class for expanded clones.

V	size	D	J	DNA	CDR3
TRBV20-1	NA	NA	TRBJ2-1	TGCAGTGCTGGGCCAAGGGAGCGGTCCCTGAGCAATGAGCAGTTCTTC	CSAGPRERSLSNEQFF
TRBV27	few	TRBD2	TRBJ2-2	TGTGCCAGCAGTTCCTCCAGACTAGCGGGGAACACCGGGGAGCTGTTTTTT	CASSSSRLAGNTGELFF
TRBV29-1	NA	NA	TRBJ2-7	TGCAGCGTTGAAGACCCCCGCAGCGGGTCCTACGAGCAGTACTTC	CSVEDPRSGSYEQYF
TRBV3-1	NA	TRBD2	TRBJ2-5	TGTGCCAGCAGCGATGGGACTAGCGGTAACTACCAAGAGACCCAGTACTTC	CASSDGTSGNYQETQYF
TRBV6-5	NA	TRBD2	TRBJ2-3	TGTGCCAGCAGTTATACCCAAGCGGGGACCCCCACAGATACGCAGTATTTT	CASSYTQAGTPTDTQYF
TRBV2	NA	TRBD2	TRBJ2-2	TGTGCCAGCAGCGGGCTAGCGGGGGTAGACACCGGGGAGCTGTTTTTT	CASSGLAGVDTGELFF
TRBV29-1	few	NA	TRBJ2-2	TGCAGCATTCGAAGCAGGGCCGAAGTGTTTTTT	CSIRSRAEVFF
TRBV2	NA	NA	TRBJ1-1	TGTGCCAGCATTGAGCGAGGGTTGGTCACTGAAGCTTTCTTT	CASIERGLVTEAFF
TRBV7-2	many	NA	TRBJ2-5	TGTGCCAGCAGCTCCGACAGAGGACAAGAGACCCAGTACTTC	CASSSDRGQETQYF
TRBV28	NA	TRBD1	TRBJ2-2	TGTGCCAGCAGATTAGGGACAGGGGGCGATACCGGGGAGCTGTTTTTT	CASRLGTGGDTGELFF
TRBV5-1	many	NA	TRBJ1-6	TGCGCCAGCAGCCCCGGGACCGCGAATTCACCCCTCCACTTT	CASSPGTANSPLHF
TRBV20-1	few	NA	TRBJ2-7	TGCAGTGCACCCCAGGGGGGCGTATCCTACGAGCAGTACTTC	CSAPQGGVSYEQYF
TRBV12-3/TRBV12-4	few	NA	TRBJ1-2	TGTGCCAGCAGTTTGAAGGCTAACTATGGCTACACCTTC	CASSLKANYGYTF
TRBV5-1	NA	TRBD2	TRBJ2-1	TGCGCCAGCAGCCCCTCCCCGGGACTATACTACAATGAGCAGTTCTTC	CASSPSPGLYYNEQFF
TRBV4-1	few	NA	TRBJ1-2	TGCGCCAGCAGCCAAGATGGACGGGTCTATGGCTACACCTTC	CASSQDGRVYGYTF
TRBV6-1	NA	NA	TRBJ2-6	TGTGCCAGCAGTCCGAAGTGGGGGTCTGGGGCCAACGTCCTGACTTTC	CASSPKWGSGANVLTF
TRBV29-1	once	NA	TRBJ2-2	TGCAGCGTTAAGGGACACAACACCGGGGAGCTGTTTTTT	CSVKGHNTGELFF
TRBV27	NA	NA	TRBJ2-3	TGTGCCAGCAGTTTCTCCCTGACATTCGATACGCAGTATTTT	CASSFSLTFDTQYF
TRBV5-1	NA	NA	TRBJ1-1	TGCGCCAGCAGAGACCGGGACCAACCCCCCACTGAAGCTTTCTTT	CASRDRDQPPTEAFF
TRBV20-1	NA	NA	TRBJ1-2	TGCAGTGTCAGCCGGACCGGGAGCTATGGCTACACCTTC	CSVSRTGSYGYTF
TRBV5-1	few	TRBD2	TRBJ2-5	TGCGCCAGCAGCTTGGCGCGGGGGACTACGGAGACCCAGTACTTC	CASSLARGTTETQYF
TRBV27	few	NA	TRBJ2-3	TGTGCCAGCAGTTTATCGGGGGCGGGAGATACGCAGTATTTT	CASSLSGAGDTQYF
TRBV11-2	NA	TRBD1	TRBJ2-4	TGTGCCAGCAGCCGACGACAGGGGGAAAACATTCAGTACTTC	CASSRRQGENIQYF
TRBV7-2	NA	NA	TRBJ2-3	TGTGCCAGCAGCTTAGTCGGGGGATTGGGCACAGATACGCAGTATTTT	CASSLVGGLGTDTQYF
TRBV5-1	NA	NA	TRBJ2-1	TGCGCCAGCAGCCCGAGTGCGGGCGTTAGTGAGCAGTTCTTC	CASSPSAGVSEQFF
TRBV5-6	many	TRBD1	TRBJ2-1	TGTGCCAGCAGCCCCACCGGGACAGCTTACAATGAGCAGTTCTTC	CASSPTGTAYNEQFF
TRBV9	NA	NA	TRBJ1-1	TGTGCCAGCAGCGTAGGCGGGACCCTATCCTACACTGAAGCTTTCTTT	CASSVGGTLSYTEAFF
TRBV7-6	NA	NA	TRBJ2-7	TGTGCCAGCAGCTTAGTCCCTCCTAGCAAAAGTACCTACGAGCAGTACTTC	CASSLVPPSKSTYEQYF
TRBV2	few	NA	TRBJ2-2	TGTGCCAGCAGTCCCCGGGCGGTCACCGGGGAGCTGTTTTTT	CASSPRAVTGELFF
TRBV13	NA	NA	TRBJ2-3	TGTGCCAGCAGCGCACAGGGTTTCACAGATACGCAGTATTTT	CASSAQGFTDTQYF
TRBV4-1	few	NA	TRBJ2-3	TGCGCCAGCAGCCCACCCCCGGAGCAGGGTACGCAGTATTTT	CASSPPPEQGTQYF
TRBV5-1	NA	TRBD2	TRBJ2-3	TGCGCCAGCAGCGGGCTAGCGGGGGACCCAGATACGCAGTATTTT	CASSGLAGDPDTQYF
TRBV11-2	many	TRBD2	TRBJ2-1	TGTGCCAGCAGCTTAGGGGGCGGGAGGACTAGGAGTAATGAGCAGTTCTTC	CASSLGGGRTRSNEQFF
TRBV28	few	TRBD2	TRBJ2-7	TGTGCCAGCAGTTTAGGGATCAGCGGGAGGTTGTACGAGCAGTACTTC	CASSLGISGRLYEQYF
TRBV14	NA	TRBD2	TRBJ2-7	TGTGCCAGCAGCCAACCGGGACTAGCGGGAGGGCCGGTTTACGAGCAGTACTTC	CASSQPGLAGGPVYEQYF